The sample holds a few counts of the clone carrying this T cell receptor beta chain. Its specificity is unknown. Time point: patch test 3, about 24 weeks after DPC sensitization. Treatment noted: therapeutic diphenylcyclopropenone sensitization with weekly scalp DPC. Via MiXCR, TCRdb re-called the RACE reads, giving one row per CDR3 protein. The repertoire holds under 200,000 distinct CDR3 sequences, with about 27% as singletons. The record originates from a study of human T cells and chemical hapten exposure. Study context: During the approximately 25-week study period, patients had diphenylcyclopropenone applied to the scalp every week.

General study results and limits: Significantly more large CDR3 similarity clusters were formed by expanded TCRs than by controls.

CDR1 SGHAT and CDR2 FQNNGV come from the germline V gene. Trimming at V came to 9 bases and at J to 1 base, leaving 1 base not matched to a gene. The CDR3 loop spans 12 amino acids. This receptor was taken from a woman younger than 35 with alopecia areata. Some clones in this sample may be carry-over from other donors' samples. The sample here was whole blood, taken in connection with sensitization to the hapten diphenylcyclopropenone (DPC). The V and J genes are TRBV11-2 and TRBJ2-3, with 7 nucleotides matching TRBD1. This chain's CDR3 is CASTGGTDTQYF. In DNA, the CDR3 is TGTGCCAGTACAGGGGGCACAGATACGCAGTATTTT.